This is a list of T cell receptor beta chains from one sample in a study of CD8 T cells in Susac syndrome. TCRdb recomputed calls from the immunoSEQ multiplex PCR reads with MiXCR, one row per CDR3 protein. The repertoire holds fewer than 90,000 distinct CDR3 sequences, with approximately 93% as singletons. The source material was CD8+ T cells from PBMCs. The source is a human donor with Susac syndrome. CDR3s include the opening cysteine and the closing phenylalanine or tryptophan. Each record gives: CDR3 DNA, CDR3 protein, J gene, V gene, D gene, clone size. A D gene is named only where the DNA matches it firmly. Size is stated for part of the rows, as once, few or many counts, or as a class when the clone is expanded.

TGTGCCAGCAGTTCCTTCACAGGGGGCGACGATGGCTACACCTTC,CASSSFTGGDDGYTF,TRBJ1-2,TRBV12-3/TRBV12-4,TRBD1,.
TGCAGTGCTAGCGCGGGTGCAACTAATGAAAAACTGTTTTTT,CSASAGATNEKLFF,TRBJ1-4,TRBV20-1,.,once
TGTGCCAGCAGCTTAGAGGAACAGGGGGTCTTC,CASSLEEQGVF,TRBJ2-1,TRBV13,TRBD1,.
TGTGCCAGTAGATCTAGCGGGGGTGTCTACAATGAGCAGTTCTTC,CASRSSGGVYNEQFF,TRBJ2-1,TRBV19,TRBD2,.
TGTGCCAGCAGCCCAATGACAGGCCCCTATGGCTACACCTTC,CASSPMTGPYGYTF,TRBJ1-2,TRBV9,.,.
TGTGCCAGCAGCTTAGCAGGGCCGGAGACCCAGTACTTC,CASSLAGPETQYF,TRBJ2-5,TRBV13,.,.
TGTGCCAGCAGTTACTCTCGGGAGGGAACTAACTATGGCTACACCTTC,CASSYSREGTNYGYTF,TRBJ1-2,TRBV6-2/TRBV6-3,.,.
TGTGCCAGCAGCCAACGGGAGGGACGAGATGGCTACACCTTC,CASSQREGRDGYTF,TRBJ1-2,TRBV3-1,.,.
TGTGCCAGCAGGACGGGACAGAGCTACACCTTC,CASRTGQSYTF,TRBJ1-2,TRBV25-1,TRBD1,.
TGTGCCAGCAGCTTTCAGGCACAAGCTTTCTTT,CASSFQAQAFF,TRBJ1-1,TRBV7-9,.,.
TGTGCCAGCAGCGTAGCGGTAGGGACTAGCACAGATACGCAGTATTTT,CASSVAVGTSTDTQYF,TRBJ2-3,TRBV9,.,.
TGTGCCAGCAGTTACTCAGGGATGGCCGGCTCCTACGAGCAGTACTTC,CASSYSGMAGSYEQYF,TRBJ2-7,TRBV6-5,.,once
TGTGCCAGCAGCCCGCTGGGCGGCTCAAACATTCAGTACTTC,CASSPLGGSNIQYF,TRBJ2-4,TRBV5-8,.,.
TGTGCCAGCAGTTACCACCGGGACAACGCTAACTATGGCTACACCTTC,CASSYHRDNANYGYTF,TRBJ1-2,TRBV6-5,.,once
TGTGCCAGCAGCACGGGGGGACAACAAGAGACCCAGTACTTC,CASSTGGQQETQYF,TRBJ2-5,TRBV13,.,.
TGCAGTGCTAGAGATCCCCGACAGGGATACGAGCAGTACTTC,CSARDPRQGYEQYF,TRBJ2-7,TRBV20-1,TRBD1,.
TGCAGTGCTCCCCGATTGGGACATAACTCCTACGAGCAGTACTTC,CSAPRLGHNSYEQYF,TRBJ2-7,TRBV20-1,.,.
TGTGCCAGCAGCGCGAGCGGGGGCCTTCAAGAGACCCAGTACTTC,CASSASGGLQETQYF,TRBJ2-5,TRBV9,TRBD2,.
TGTGCCAGCAGTGAATCCCGGGGAGAGGGTTATTCACCCCTCCACTTT,CASSESRGEGYSPLHF,TRBJ1-6,TRBV25-1,.,.
TGTGCCAGCAGCGTAGGAGGTGGTAACTATGGCTACACCTTC,CASSVGGGNYGYTF,TRBJ1-2,TRBV9,.,once
TGTGCCAGCAGCTTAGGACTAGCGGGAGTAGGAGAGCAGTACTTC,CASSLGLAGVGEQYF,TRBJ2-7,TRBV7-2,TRBD2,.
TGTGCCAGCAGCTTGCCCGGGAGTGAAAAACTGTTTTTT,CASSLPGSEKLFF,TRBJ1-4,TRBV9,.,.
TGTGCCAGCAGCTCTGCCGGGAGAGTTTACAATGAGCAGTTCTTC,CASSSAGRVYNEQFF,TRBJ2-1,TRBV7-2,.,.
TGTGCCAGCAGTCCCTCAGGGGGGGGTCAAGAGACCCAGTACTTC,CASSPSGGGQETQYF,TRBJ2-5,TRBV27,.,.
TGCGCCAGCAGCTCCACCGGGACAGGGTTCCACGAGCAGTACTTC,CASSSTGTGFHEQYF,TRBJ2-7,TRBV5-1,TRBD1,.
TGTGCCAGCAGCGTCGGGCAGGGGCTCGAGCAGTTCTTC,CASSVGQGLEQFF,TRBJ2-1,TRBV9,.,once
TGCGCCAGCAGCCACCAAGGATCCCGGGGGGACAATGAGCAGTTCTTC,CASSHQGSRGDNEQFF,TRBJ2-1,TRBV4-1,TRBD2,.
TGTGCCACGATGGCTAGCGGCACCCACTACGAGCAGTACTTC,CATMASGTHYEQYF,TRBJ2-7,TRBV2,TRBD2,.
TGTGCCAGCAGCTTAGACGGGAGTGGAGATACGCAGTATTTT,CASSLDGSGDTQYF,TRBJ2-3,TRBV7-6,.,.
TGCGCCAGCAGCTTGGAGAGTTCCCTCCAAGAGACCCAGTACTTC,CASSLESSLQETQYF,TRBJ2-5,TRBV5-1,.,once
TGCAGTGCTAGCCCCCCCGCGGGACAGGGTAACTATGGCTACACCTTC,CSASPPAGQGNYGYTF,TRBJ1-2,TRBV20-1,TRBD1,once
TGTGCCAGCAGTTTAGCGAGGAGGAATGAGCAGTTCTTC,CASSLARRNEQFF,TRBJ2-1,TRBV12-3/TRBV12-4,.,.
TGCGCCAGCAGTCAATTTAAGGAGTTTGGGGATTTGGATACGCAGTATTTT,CASSQFKEFGDLDTQYF,TRBJ2-3,TRBV23-1,.,.
TGTGCCACCAGTTCGGACAGGACATCTGGCTACACCTTC,CATSSDRTSGYTF,TRBJ1-2,TRBV15,TRBD1,.
TGTGCCAGTAGTAACAGGGCTAGGGATCAGCCCCAGCATTTT,CASSNRARDQPQHF,TRBJ1-5,TRBV19,.,.
TGTGCCAGCTCACCACCGAACTCGCGGGAGGCTAGGGATGAGCAGTTCTTC,CASSPPNSREARDEQFF,TRBJ2-1,TRBV18,TRBD2,.
TGTGCCGGGACTAGCGGGAGAGAGCAGTTCTTC,CAGTSGREQFF,TRBJ2-1,TRBV7-2,TRBD2,.
TGCGCCAGCAGCTTGGTACAGAGCTCCTACAATGAGCAGTTCTTC,CASSLVQSSYNEQFF,TRBJ2-1,TRBV5-1,.,.
TGTGCCAGCAGCTTAGGGAACAGCTACGAGCAGTACTTC,CASSLGNSYEQYF,TRBJ2-7,TRBV13,.,.
TGCAGTGCTACTTCCCCCGCGAACACCGGGGAGCTGTTTTTT,CSATSPANTGELFF,TRBJ2-2,TRBV20-1,.,once
TGTGCCAGCAGCTTCGGGGGAGTCGGAGAGACCCAGTACTTC,CASSFGGVGETQYF,TRBJ2-5,TRBV7-9,.,.
TGTGCCAGCAGTGGGGACAGGGTGGAAGCTTTCTTT,CASSGDRVEAFF,TRBJ1-1,TRBV25-1,TRBD1,.
TGCAGTGCTAGGAGGGCAGCGGGAAGCACAGATACGCAGTATTTT,CSARRAAGSTDTQYF,TRBJ2-3,TRBV20-1,TRBD2,.
TGTGCCTGGAGGGATACGTCAAGGGTAAACACCATATATTTT,CAWRDTSRVNTIYF,TRBJ1-3,TRBV30,.,.
TGTGCCAGCAGTTATCTGACGTCCCACGAGCAGTACTTC,CASSYLTSHEQYF,TRBJ2-7,TRBV28,.,.
TGTGCCAGTAGACGAGACTATGGCTACACCTTC,CASRRDYGYTF,TRBJ1-2,TRBV19,.,.
TGTGCCAGCAGTTTAGAGGCCAGGGCGGGCTACACCTTC,CASSLEARAGYTF,TRBJ1-2,TRBV28,.,.
TGTGCCAGTGCCACGGGAGGGGAGCTGTTTTTT,CASATGGELFF,TRBJ2-2,TRBV11-2,.,.
TGTGCCAGCATTGGTCCAGAAGAGACCCAGTACTTC,CASIGPEETQYF,TRBJ2-5,TRBV6-6,.,.
TGTGCCTGGAGTGGCAGGACAGGAGGCTACACCTTC,CAWSGRTGGYTF,TRBJ1-2,TRBV30,TRBD1,.
TGCGCCAGCAGCTTGGCGGGGGGCAACGAGCAGTACTTC,CASSLAGGNEQYF,TRBJ2-7,TRBV5-1,.,once
TGTGCCAGTAGTACATGGACAGGAGAAGAGACCCAGTACTTC,CASSTWTGEETQYF,TRBJ2-5,TRBV19,TRBD1,.
TGTGCCAGCAGCTTACAACAGGGAGAGCAGTACTTC,CASSLQQGEQYF,TRBJ2-7,TRBV13,.,.
TGTGCCAGCAGTTACGGGGCGGGATTTCCGATGAGCGGGTCCTACGAGCAGTACTTC,CASSYGAGFPMSGSYEQYF,TRBJ2-7,TRBV6-2/TRBV6-3,.,.